The rows below give T cell receptor gamma chains drawn from one sample of a study of Vδ1+ human thymocytes. TCRdb fed the multiplex PCR reads to CATT. The sample lists 20,000 to 25,000 gamma-chain clones; around 15% were seen once. Input material: Vdelta1+ gamma-delta thymocytes from the thymus. Receptors originate from a child under two years old who had congenital heart surgery. Each CDR3 is given with its conserved first and last residue. Clone size is shown for a subset of rows, as once, few, many or a class of expanded clone.

few	TRGV2	TRGJ1/TRGJ2	CATWDGPHTYYKKLF	TGTGCCACCTGGGACGGGCCGCATACTTATTATAAGAAACTCTTT
NA	TRGV2	TRGJ1/TRGJ2	CATWDGRFYYKKLF	TGTGCCACCTGGGACGGAAGATTCTATTATAAGAAACTCTTT
NA	TRGV3	TRGJ1/TRGJ2	CATWDGDYKKLF	TGTGCCACCTGGGATGGTGACTATAAGAAACTCTTT
NA	TRGV2	TRGJ1/TRGJ2	CATWDGVPYKKLF	TGTGCCACCTGGGACGGGGTCCCTTATAAGAAACTCTTT
few	TRGV4	TRGJ1/TRGJ2	CATWDISRNYYKKLF	TGTGCCACCTGGGATATATCGCGGAATTATTATAAGAAACTCTTT
NA	TRGV9	TRGJ1/TRGJ2	CALWEDDYYKKLF	TGTGCCTTGTGGGAGGATGATTATTATAAGAAACTCTTT
few	TRGV5	TRGJ1/TRGJ2	CATWASTFKKLF	TGTGCCACCTGGGCCTCTACTTTTAAGAAACTCTTT
NA	TRGV3	TRGJ1/TRGJ2	CATWDAGKLF	TGTGCCACCTGGGACGCGGGGAAACTCTTT
NA	TRGV9	TRGJ1/TRGJ2	CALWEVSSYKKLF	TGTGCCTTGTGGGAGGTGTCGTCTTATAAGAAACTCTTT
few	TRGV9	TRGJ1/TRGJ2	CALWEGVNYYKKLF	TGTGCCTTGTGGGAGGGGGTGAATTATTATAAGAAACTCTTT
NA	TRGV2	TRGJ1/TRGJ2	CATWDGSNYYKELF	TGTGCCACCTGGGACGGTTCGAATTATTATAAGGAACTCTTT
few	TRGV4	TRGJ1/TRGJ2	CATWRENYYKKLF	TGTGCCACCTGGAGAGAGAATTATTATAAGAAACTCTTT
few	TRGV9	TRGJ1/TRGJ2	CALWEVTYYKKLF	TGTGCCTTGTGGGAGGTAACTTATTATAAGAAACTCTTT
few	TRGV9	TRGJ1/TRGJ2	CALWEGNYYKKLF	TGTGCCTTGTGGGAGGGCAATTATTATAAGAAACTCTTT
NA	TRGV4	TRGJ1/TRGJ2	CATWNNQNYYKKLF	TGTGCCACCTGGAATAACCAAAATTATTATAAGAAACTCTTT
NA	TRGV2	TRGJ1/TRGJ2	CATWWGGNYYKKLF	TGTGCCACCTGGTGGGGGGGGAATTATTATAAGAAACTCTTT
few	TRGV9	TRGJ1/TRGJ2	CALWEVHGYYKKLF	TGTGCCTTGTGGGAGGTGCATGGTTATTATAAGAAACTCTTT
NA	TRGV2	TRGJ1/TRGJ2	CATWDGRGYYYKKLF	TGTGCCACCTGGGACGGCCGAGGATATTATTATAAGAAACTCTTT
NA	TRGV4	TRGJ1/TRGJ2	CATWDEDYYKKLF	TGTGCCACCTGGGATGAGGATTATTATAAGAAACTCTTT
NA	TRGV9	TRGJ1/TRGJ2	CALWEVRLSVNYYKKLF	TGTGCCTTGTGGGAGGTGCGGTTATCCGTGAATTATTATAAGAAACTCTTT
NA	TRGV3	TRGJ1/TRGJ2	CARAPYYYKKLF	TGTGCCCGGGCCCCATATTATTATAAGAAACTCTTT
NA	TRGV9	TRGJP2	CALWDFINPDWIKTF	TGTGCCTTGTGGGACTTTATTAACCCTGATTGGATCAAGACGTTT
few	TRGV4	TRGJP2	CATWDGRDWIKTF	TGTGCCACATGGGATGGGCGTGATTGGATCAAGACGTTT
medium-sized	TRGV4	TRGJ1/TRGJ2	CATWDEKLF	TGTGCCACCTGGGATGAGAAACTCTTT